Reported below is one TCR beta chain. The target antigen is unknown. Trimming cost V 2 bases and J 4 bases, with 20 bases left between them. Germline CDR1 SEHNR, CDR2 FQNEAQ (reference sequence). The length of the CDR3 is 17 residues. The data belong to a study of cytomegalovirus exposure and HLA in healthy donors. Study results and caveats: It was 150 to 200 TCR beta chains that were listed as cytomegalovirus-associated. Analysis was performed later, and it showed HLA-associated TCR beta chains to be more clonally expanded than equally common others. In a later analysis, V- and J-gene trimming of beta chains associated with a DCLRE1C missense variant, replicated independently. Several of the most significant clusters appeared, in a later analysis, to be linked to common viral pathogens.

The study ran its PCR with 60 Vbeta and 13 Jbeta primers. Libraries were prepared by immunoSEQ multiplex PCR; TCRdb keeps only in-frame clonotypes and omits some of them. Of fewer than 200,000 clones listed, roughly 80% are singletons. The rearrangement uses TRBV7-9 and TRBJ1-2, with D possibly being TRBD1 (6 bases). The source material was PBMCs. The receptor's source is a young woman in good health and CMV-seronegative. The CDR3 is CASSLLGAIENSYGYTF. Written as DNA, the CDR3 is TGTGCCAGCAGCTTACTGGGGGCCATCGAGAATAGCTATGGCTACACCTTC.